One TCR beta chain is described in this entry. The antigen is unknown. The treatment: around 19 received Ad26.COV2.S at low or high dose, single or two shots; roughly five received placebo; per-sample allocation not given. Vaccine and placebo recipients were sampled on day 63 after the first injection. At a Boston site, the person donating was an adult of 18-55 years. TCRdb keeps only in-frame clones here, not all; method: immunoSEQ multiplex PCR. The top ten hold 3.4% of the sample, which has hundreds of thousands of clones, 87% seen once. This sample stems from a study of Ad26.COV2.S vaccination and SARS-CoV-2 variants. Whole-study context: The donor participated in the COV1001 trial, in its Ad26.COV2.S arm. Study-level findings and limits: Measurements of TCR breadth and depth may have given underestimates of the total T cell responses. People given the vaccine had a wider spike-specific TCR breadth than placebo recipients did.

Germline values: CDR1 MNHEY, CDR2 SVGAGI. CDR3 length equals 14 residues. V was cut by 0 bases and J by 13 bases, with 18 bases left in between. The TCR originated in a person between 18 and 60 years old who received the Ad26.COV2.S COVID-19 vaccine or a placebo. The sample in question was peripheral blood, obtained in a trial of Ad26.COV2.S vaccine versus placebo. J is TRBJ1-1 and V is TRBV6-5; D is possibly TRBD1 (6 bases). CDR3 nucleotide sequence: TGTGCCAGCAGTTACTCGAACAGGGAGAGGTTTATTTTCTTT. It specifies CASSYSNRERFIFF.